The 12 T cell receptor beta chains listed next were all sequenced from one sample in a study of cytomegalovirus exposure and HLA in healthy donors (TCRdb year 2017). Library creation used the immunoSEQ multiplex PCR assay. For the multiplex PCR, a mixture combining 60 forward primers for TCR Vbeta segments and 13 reverse primers for TCR Jbeta segments was used. Held by TCRdb, this immuneACCESS table contains in-frame sequences only and omits some clones. Under half of the omission traces to an unresolved V gene where checked; the cause of the rest is unknown. The sample contains some 140,000 clones, about 81% of them found a single time. The leading ten clones occupy about 8.1% of the sample. The source material was PBMCs. The receptors were sampled from a woman aged 45-65 years in good health and CMV-seropositive.

The CDR3 protein is CASSSGPGTGMTSSNGQETQYF. The CDR3 DNA sequence: TGTGCCAGCAGTTCCGGCCCGGGGACAGGGATGACTAGCAGTAATGGGCAAGAGACCCAGTACTTC. The chain joins TRBV28 to TRBJ2-5, with 9 nucleotides matching TRBD1. The CDR3 contains 22 residues. V shed 4 bases, J shed 2 bases, and the junction held 26 bases outside the gene matches. Germline lookup yields CDR1 MDHEN and CDR2 SYDVKM. The full variable domain, its missing parts supplied by reference TRBV28 and TRBJ2-5, is DVKVTQSSRYLVKRTGEKVFLECVQDMDHENMFWYRQDPGLGLRLIYFSYDVKMKEKGDIPEGYSVSREKKERFSLILESASTNQTSMYLCASSSGPGTGMTSSNGQETQYFGPGTRLLVL.

The gene calls are TRBV15 and TRBJ2-1, with 9 positions matching TRBD2. J was trimmed by 3 bases and V by 1 base; bases with no gene match: 4. Germline-derived CDR1 and CDR2 are LNHNV and YYDKDF (reference sequence). This CDR3 is built from 16 residues. This chain's CDR3 is CATSRAVLAGYNEQFF. CDR3 DNA sequence: TGTGCCACCAGCAGAGCCGTACTAGCGGGCTACAATGAGCAGTTCTTC.

The chain links TRBV19 to TRBJ2-3; TRBD1 aligns across 10 bases. CDR1 and CDR2 (germline): LNHDA, SQIVND (reference sequence). V dropped 5 bases and J dropped 2; count of bases not matched to a gene: 7. CDR3 length: 16 residues. The CDR3 is CASSVDRGHLTDTQYF. As DNA, the CDR3 is TGTGCCAGTAGTGTCGACAGGGGGCATCTCACAGATACGCAGTATTTT. Together with reference TRBV19 and TRBJ2-3, the CDR3 gives the full variable domain: DGGITQSPKYLFRKEGQNVTLSCEQNLNHDAMYWYRQDPGQGLRLIYYSQIVNDFQKGDIAEGYSVSREKKESFPLTVTSAQKNPTAFYLCASSVDRGHLTDTQYFGPGTRLTVL.

This clone has a single count. The chain links TRBV29-1 to TRBJ2-3; TRBD2 matches 12 bases. The CDR3 loop spans 18 amino acids. The junction had 10 bases not matched to a gene; V was cut back by 1 base and J by 2 bases. The germline V gene has CDR1 SQVTM and CDR2 ANQGSEA. The CDR3 DNA sequence: TGCAGCGTTGAAGGAGTCCTAGCGGGGGGGGGAGACACAGATACGCAGTATTTT. Translating gives CSVEGVLAGGGDTDTQYF.

The genes are TRBV5-1 and TRBJ2-5; 9 nucleotides align to TRBD1. The germline V gene encodes CDR1 SGHRS and CDR2 YFSETQ. The CDR3 is made up of 13 amino acids. J lost 4 bases, V lost 4 bases, and 2 bases had no gene match. Here the CDR3 reads CASSTQGAETQYF. CDR3 DNA: TGCGCCAGCAGCACACAGGGGGCAGAGACCCAGTACTTC. The entire variable domain, with the rest obtained from reference TRBV5-1 and TRBJ2-5, is as follows: KAGVTQTPRYLIKTRGQQVTLSCSPISGHRSVSWYQQTPGQGLQFLFEYFSETQRNKGNFPGRFSGRQFSNSRSEMNVSTLELGDSALYLCASSTQGAETQYFGPGTRLLVL.

The chain joins TRBV30 to TRBJ1-6, with a tentative D call TRBD1 (5 bases). Trimming left V 3 bases short and J 5 bases short, with 11 bases between. Germline V gene sequence: CDR1 GTSNPN, CDR2 SVGIG (reference sequence). There are 14 residues in the CDR3. The CDR3 DNA sequence: TGTGCCTGGAGGGGGGAGGCGGATAATTCACCCCTCCACTTT. This translates into CAWRGEADNSPLHF.

The rearrangement links TRBV6-6 to TRBJ1-1; D remains unclear. Germline lookup yields CDR1 MNHNY and CDR2 SVGAGI (reference sequence). The CDR3 extends over 14 amino acids. V lost 2 bases and J lost 2, with 9 bases in between. CDR3 nucleotide sequence: TGTGCCAGCAGTTACCCCCTAGGAAACACTGAAGCTTTCTTT. It is translated as CASSYPLGNTEAFF.

This chain connects TRBV7-9 to TRBJ2-2, with 7 positions matching TRBD2. V lost 5 bases and J lost 7; bases outside the gene matches: 10. The CDR3 extends over 15 amino acids. Germline CDR1 and CDR2: SEHNR and FQNEAQ (reference sequence). In nucleotides, the CDR3 is TGTGCCAGCAGCCCCCCGAGGCTAGCGGACGGGGAGCTGTTTTTT. This gives the protein CASSPPRLADGELFF.

This chain links TRBV5-1 with TRBJ2-2, with a weak D call TRBD1 (6 bases). Trimming pared 0 bases from V and 4 bases from J, leaving 10 bases between. CDR1 is SGHRS, CDR2 YFSETQ, per germline. CDR3 size: 15 residues. CDR3 DNA: TGCGCCAGCAGCTTGGCTACCAGGGGCACCGGGGAGCTGTTTTTT. Amino acids: CASSLATRGTGELFF. Complete variable domain (other parts from reference TRBV5-1 and TRBJ2-2): KAGVTQTPRYLIKTRGQQVTLSCSPISGHRSVSWYQQTPGQGLQFLFEYFSETQRNKGNFPGRFSGRQFSNSRSEMNVSTLELGDSALYLCASSLATRGTGELFFGEGSRLTVL.

The table lists this clone with a few counts. In DNA form, the CDR3 reads TGCGCCAGCAGCCCCCGCGTGGGGGGGGAGACCCAGTACTTC. This gives the protein CASSPRVGGETQYF. The chain recombines TRBV5-1 with TRBJ2-5; TRBD2 aligns across 7 bases. The CDR3 extends over 14 amino acids. J lost 5 bases, V lost 4 bases, and 8 bases had no gene match. In germline, CDR1 is SGHRS, CDR2 YFSETQ. Variable domain in full (rest from reference TRBV5-1 and TRBJ2-5): KAGVTQTPRYLIKTRGQQVTLSCSPISGHRSVSWYQQTPGQGLQFLFEYFSETQRNKGNFPGRFSGRQFSNSRSEMNVSTLELGDSALYLCASSPRVGGETQYFGPGTRLLVL.

Comment on this clone: The conserved final phenylalanine or tryptophan is absent from the CDR3, which likely points to a read error. This rearrangement joins TRBV6-1 to TRBJ1-5, with D possibly TRBD1 on 5 matching bases. Germline V gives CDR1 MNHNS, CDR2 SASEGT. The ends were cut back, 3 bases at V and 5 bases at J, with 8 bases in the middle. The CDR3 has 13 residues. CDR3 coding DNA: TGTGCCAGCAGTGAGGGGCACTATCAGCCCCAGCATCTT. As protein: CASSEGHYQPQHL.

This clone appeared a few times. The chain has TRBV7-2 and TRBJ1-1; 7 nucleotides line up with TRBD1. Trimming cost V 8 bases and J 1 base; bases outside gene matches: 4. Germline V CDR1 and CDR2: SGHTA, FQGNSA. This CDR3 is 13 amino acids long. The CDR3 bases are TGTGCCAGCTCGGGACAGCCGAACACTGAAGCTTTCTTT. Translated, it gives CASSGQPNTEAFF.